These 14 T cell receptor beta chains came from one sample sequenced in a study of cytomegalovirus exposure and HLA in healthy donors. PCR employed 60 Vbeta and 13 Jbeta primers. Libraries were prepared by immunoSEQ multiplex PCR; TCRdb keeps only in-frame clonotypes and omits some of them. The sample has about 89,000 clones; less than 80% are singletons. The sample taken for sequencing was PBMCs. These receptors all come from a male donor in good health and CMV-seronegative.

The chain recombines TRBV11-3 with TRBJ2-5; 14 bases are a match to TRBD2. The CDR3 runs to 16 residues. Germline CDR1 reads SGHNT; CDR2 reads YENEEA. V was pared by 5 bases and J by 2 bases, with 4 bases of the junction left unmatched. The CDR3 is CASSPGTSGSQETQYF. CDR3 in DNA: TGTGCCAGCAGCCCTGGGACTAGCGGGAGTCAAGAGACCCAGTACTTC. Variable domain in full (rest from reference TRBV11-3 and TRBJ2-5): EAGVVQSPRYKIIEKKQPVAFWCNPISGHNTLYWYLQNLGQGPELLIRYENEEAVDDSQLPKDRFSAERLKGVDSTLKIQPAELGDSAVYLCASSPGTSGSQETQYFGPGTRLLVL.

In this sample, this clone turned up a few times. This sequence joins TRBV10-3 and TRBJ2-5; tentative D call: TRBD2 (7 bases). CDR3 length: 15 amino acids. From germline, CDR1 is ENHRY and CDR2 SYGVKD. Between the trimmed V and J ends, which lost 3 bases and 1 base, there was a span of 12 bases. CDR3 bases: TGTGCCATCAGTGAAAGGGGGGGCCTCCAAGAGACCCAGTACTTC. It translates to CAISERGGLQETQYF.

The chain carries TRBV25-1 and TRBJ2-1; TRBD1 aligns across 12 bases. CDR1 is MGHDK and CDR2 is SYGVNS in the germline V gene. The CDR3 has 15 amino acids. V shed 4 bases and J 7 bases; nucleotides not matched to a gene: 5. This CDR3 reads CASSGTGQGANEQFF. DNA for the CDR3: TGTGCCAGCAGTGGAACGGGACAGGGGGCGAATGAGCAGTTCTTC.

V is TRBV18 and J is TRBJ2-2, with D uncertain. This CDR3 region has 14 residues. CDR1 is KGHSH, CDR2 LQKENI, per germline. V shed 2 bases and J shed 9 bases, with 13 bases lying between them. The CDR3 nucleotides read TGTGCCAGCTCACCAACCATGGGCCACCGGGAGCTGTTTTTT. Amino acid sequence: CASSPTMGHRELFF.

This clone showed up just a few times. For the CDR3, the DNA is TGTGCCAGCAGCCCGCCTAGCGGGTCCTCGGGGGAGCAGTTCTTC. The encoded protein is CASSPPSGSSGEQFF. The chain links TRBV2 to TRBJ2-1; 8 bases match TRBD2. Trimming at V came to 6 bases and at J to 10 bases, leaving 14 bases not matched to a gene. Germline V CDR1 and CDR2: SNHLY, FYNNEI. CDR3 length: 15 residues.

This clone was observed a single time. The chain couples TRBV27 to TRBJ2-1; 9 nucleotides agree with TRBD2. The CDR3 consists of 14 residues. Germline CDR1 MNHEY, CDR2 SMNVEV (reference sequence). V was pared by 8 bases and J by 4 bases, with 6 bases of the junction left unmatched. The CDR3 region has the DNA TGTGCCAGCGGACTAGGACTAGCGTACAATGAGCAGTTCTTC. Its translation: CASGLGLAYNEQFF.

This rearrangement joins TRBV27 to TRBJ2-7; 12 bases agree with TRBD1. J was trimmed by 4 bases and V by 6 bases; bases with no gene match: 13. Germline values: CDR1 MNHEY, CDR2 SMNVEV (reference sequence). The CDR3 contains 17 residues. CDR3 sequence reads: CASRPGTGGTSRYEQYF. In nucleotides, the CDR3 is TGTGCCAGCAGACCCGGGACAGGGGGCACCAGCCGGTACGAGCAGTACTTC.

The chain recombines TRBV30 with TRBJ1-4; possible D gene TRBD1, 6 bases. The CDR3 runs 15 residues. Trimming took 4 bases from V and 8 from J, leaving 20 bases between them. Germline CDR1 and CDR2: GTSNPN and SVGIG (reference sequence). CDR3 loop: CAWNPQGTTREKLFF. The DNA of the CDR3 is TGTGCCTGGAACCCCCAGGGGACGACGAGGGAAAAACTGTTTTTT.

This clone has only a few counts. The V call is TRBV30, the J call TRBJ1-5; possible D gene TRBD1, 5 bases. This CDR3 has 14 residues. Germline V CDR1 and CDR2: GTSNPN, SVGIG (reference sequence). V was clipped by 0 bases and J by 4 bases, with 10 bases between them. DNA of the CDR3: TGTGCCTGGAGTGTAGAGACAGCTAATCAGCCCCAGCATTTT. Translation: CAWSVETANQPQHF. The full variable domain, with the rest looked up from reference TRBV30 and TRBJ1-5, is SQTIHQWPATLVQPVGSPLSLECTVEGTSNPNLYWYRQAAGRGLQLLFYSVGIGQISSEVPQNLSASRPQDRQFILSSKKLLLSDSGFYLCAWSVETANQPQHFGDGTRLSIL.

In this sample, this clone turned up a few times. The rearrangement joins TRBV5-1 to TRBJ1-3; D is unclear. This CDR3 contains 15 residues. The germline V gene encodes CDR1 SGHRS and CDR2 YFSETQ. V was trimmed by 3 bases and J by 4 bases, leaving 14 bases between them. The CDR3 nucleotides read TGCGCCAGCAGCTCCCTCGGGGAGCCCGGAAACACCATATATTTT. It codes for CASSSLGEPGNTIYF.

The chain is built from TRBV5-1 and TRBJ2-1; D may be TRBD2 (5 bases). This CDR3 has 15 amino acids. Germline lookup yields CDR1 SGHRS and CDR2 YFSETQ. V lost 2 bases, J lost 2 bases, and 11 bases lay in between. DNA for the CDR3: TGCGCCAGCAGCTTCCTGGGAGTTACCTACAATGAGCAGTTCTTC. This gives the protein CASSFLGVTYNEQFF.

The chain has TRBV29-1 and TRBJ1-5; 9 nucleotides line up with TRBD1. Looked up from germline, CDR1 is SQVTM and CDR2 is ANQGSEA. The CDR3 extends over 13 amino acids. Trimming at V came to 0 bases and at J to 7 bases, leaving 1 base not matched to a gene. The CDR3 sequence: CSVEEDRGQPQHF. DNA for the CDR3: TGCAGCGTTGAAGAGGACAGGGGACAGCCCCAGCATTTT.

This clone was recorded once. This sequence joins TRBV28 and TRBJ2-1; TRBD2 might be the D (5 bases). The CDR3 length is 13 residues. The germline V and J ends were trimmed by 3 bases and 8 bases, with 11 bases remaining between them. Germline CDR1 MDHEN, CDR2 SYDVKM. The CDR3 spells CASSFSAWDEQFF. DNA for the CDR3: TGTGCCAGCAGTTTTAGCGCTTGGGATGAGCAGTTCTTC.

The rearrangement joins TRBV19 to TRBJ2-7; D is perhaps TRBD1 (5 bases). Trimming pared 1 base from V and 4 bases from J, leaving 17 bases between. The germline V gene has CDR1 LNHDA and CDR2 SQIVND (reference sequence). The CDR3 sequence is 16 residues long. CDR3 sequence reads: CASSIVGSPKGYEQYF. The DNA of the CDR3 is TGTGCCAGTAGTATAGTGGGCAGCCCAAAGGGGTACGAGCAGTACTTC.